What follows is one TCR beta chain and its context. Its antigen is currently unknown. The data were obtained in a study of shared clonotypes between healthy human individuals. The wider study: Donors consisted of two women and three men between 18 and 49. Overall study results and limits: The study generally estimated greater richness for naive than memory subsets.

The germline V gene encodes CDR1 SQVTM and CDR2 ANQGSEA. With 1 base removed from V and 2 bases from J, the gap between germline ends came to 14 bases. The CDR3 spans 15 residues. CD45RO-negative cells were positively selected for CCR7, leaving out terminally differentiated effector memory CD45RA+ cells. TCRdb's copy holds only in-frame clones and misses some; the assay was immunoSEQ multiplex PCR. The sample holds some 630,000 clones, 95% to 96% seen once. The sample comprised naive CD8+ T cells sorted from blood. The sequence derives from a woman under 40 in good health. This sequence joins TRBV29-1 and TRBJ1-2; no firm D call. CDR3 residues: CSVEGRFWQNYGYTF. CDR3 bases: TGCAGCGTTGAAGGGCGGTTCTGGCAGAACTATGGCTACACCTTC.